Listed below are T cell receptor beta chains from one sample, sequenced in a study of T cells after posttransplantation cyclophosphamide. TCRdb keeps only in-frame clones here, not all; method: immunoSEQ multiplex PCR. Of over 20,000 clones in the sample, approximately 83% are singletons; the top ten hold more than 2%. The specimen was PBMCs, collected 350 to 400 days after allogeneic stem cell transplant with calcineurin inhibitor and methotrexate. These receptors originate from a female patient aged 25-39 years who received an allogeneic stem cell transplant from an unrelated donor, was CMV-positive, and had acute and chronic GVHD. Some T cells may possibly be graft donor cells. Both conserved end residues are part of each CDR3. D genes are given only for firm matches. The size entry is marked missing in some rows and otherwise reads once, few, many or a size class.

size,J,V,D,CDR3,DNA
-,TRBJ1-2,TRBV28,-,CASSSPYIPRLYGYTF,TGTGCCAGCAGTTCCCCCTATATCCCCAGGCTCTATGGCTACACCTTC
once,TRBJ2-5,TRBV4-1,TRBD2,CASSQVGLAGNQETQYF,TGCGCCAGCAGCCAAGTGGGACTAGCGGGGAACCAAGAGACCCAGTACTTC
once,TRBJ2-3,TRBV7-2,TRBD2,CASSRGGVTESQQYF,TGTGCCAGCAGCCGGGGGGGGGTGACGGAGAGTCAGCAGTATTTT
once,TRBJ2-1,TRBV6-5,TRBD2,CASSYSTSGFNEQFF,TGTGCCAGCAGTTACTCGACTAGCGGGTTCAATGAACAGTTCTTC
-,TRBJ1-5,TRBV9,-,CASSVAHNQPQHF,TGTGCCAGCAGCGTAGCCCACAATCAGCCCCAGCATTTT
once,TRBJ2-7,TRBV6-6,TRBD2,CASSSSGTSGSGQYF,TGTGCCAGCAGTTCCTCCGGGACTAGCGGCTCGGGGCAGTACTTC
-,TRBJ1-4,TRBV30,-,CAWSVSPRQLFF,TGTGCCTGGAGTGTATCGCCGCGGCAACTGTTTTTT
once,TRBJ1-4,TRBV6-1,TRBD1,CASSDGTGVEKLFF,TGTGCCAGCAGTGACGGGACAGGGGTTGAAAAACTGTTTTTT
-,TRBJ1-1,TRBV7-9,-,CASSRNTEAFF,TGTGCCAGCAGCCGGAACACTGAAGCTTTCTTT
-,TRBJ2-7,TRBV11-1,TRBD1,CASSPRDSSYEQYF,TGTGCCAGCAGCCCCCGGGACAGCTCCTACGAGCAGTACTTC
-,TRBJ2-2,TRBV7-8,TRBD2,CASSPTSSYTGELFF,TGTGCCAGCAGTCCGACTAGCTCGTACACCGGGGAGCTGTTTTTT